This is a list of T cell receptor beta chains from one sample in a study of shared clonotypes between healthy human individuals. The data were produced by immunoSEQ multiplex PCR, yet TCRdb's version contains in-frame clones alone and is incomplete. Counted here are about 640,000 clones, 72% occurring once; the ten biggest clones make up approximately 1.8%. Input material: memory CD4+ T cells sorted from blood. These TCRs come from a woman aged 30 to 39 in good health. Both conserved end residues are part of each CDR3. Fields, in order: clone size, J gene, V gene, D gene, CDR3 DNA, CDR3 protein. D genes are given only for firm matches. Some rows have no size entry. The others give once, few or many, or a class for an expanded clone.

-,TRBJ2-7,TRBV19,TRBD2,TGTGCCAGTAAACTAGCGGGAGATTCCTACGAGCAGTACTTC,CASKLAGDSYEQYF
few,TRBJ1-1,TRBV27,-,TGTGCCAGCAGTTTATACGGGCCGGCCGCAGGAAAAACTGAAGCTTTCTTT,CASSLYGPAAGKTEAFF
few,TRBJ2-1,TRBV14,TRBD1,TGTGCCAGCAGCTCCCAGCTACCGGGACAGGGTCCCCATGAGCAGTTCTTC,CASSSQLPGQGPHEQFF
-,TRBJ2-3,TRBV7-2,TRBD2,TGTGCCAGCAGCTCGAGACTAGCGGCAGATACGCAGTATTTT,CASSSRLAADTQYF
-,TRBJ2-3,TRBV27,-,TGTGCCAGCAGTTTAAGGGCCCCAGATACGCAGTATTTT,CASSLRAPDTQYF
-,TRBJ2-3,TRBV7-6,TRBD2,TGTGCCAGCAGCCCTGGGACTAGCGGGAGTGACAGAGATACGCAGTATTTT,CASSPGTSGSDRDTQYF
once,TRBJ2-4,TRBV28,TRBD2,TGTGCCAGCACGTCATATACCCGGGAGGGCGTGGCCAAAAACATTCAGTACTTC,CASTSYTREGVAKNIQYF
-,TRBJ2-5,TRBV10-2,TRBD2,TGCGCCAGCAGTGAGTCGCCTAGCGGGAGGGTGGACCAAGAGACCCAGTACTTC,CASSESPSGRVDQETQYF
few,TRBJ2-3,TRBV9,-,TGTGCCAGCAGCCTTTCGGGCACAGATACGCAGTATTTT,CASSLSGTDTQYF
-,TRBJ1-5,TRBV25-1,-,TGTGCCAGCAGCGGGGGACAAGCGGGCAATCAGCCCCAGCATTTT,CASSGGQAGNQPQHF
-,TRBJ2-5,TRBV18,-,TGTGCCAGCTCTCGTACGGGGGAGACCCAGTACTTC,CASSRTGETQYF
-,TRBJ2-1,TRBV11-2,-,TGTGCCAGCAGCTTAGATGGTGGGATCCACAATGAGCAGTTCTTC,CASSLDGGIHNEQFF
many,TRBJ1-4,TRBV7-9,-,TGTGCCAGCAGCTTATTAGGTGAAAAACTGTTTTTT,CASSLLGEKLFF
-,TRBJ2-5,TRBV7-6,TRBD2,TGTGCCAGCAGCTTTGCTGGACTAGCGGGAGCAGAGACCCAGTACTTC,CASSFAGLAGAETQYF
-,TRBJ2-7,TRBV10-3,-,TGTGCCATCAGTTCCCTGGACGAGCAGTACTTC,CAISSLDEQYF
once,TRBJ2-6,TRBV19,-,TGTGCCAGTAGTTTCCTCGCTGGGGCCAACGTCCTGACTTTC,CASSFLAGANVLTF
once,TRBJ2-2,TRBV28,TRBD2,TGTGCCAGCAGTCCCGACCGACTAGCGGGAGTGATCACCGGGGAGCTGTTTTTT,CASSPDRLAGVITGELFF
-,TRBJ2-7,TRBV11-1,TRBD1,TGTGCCAGCAGCTCTCTAGCAGGGGGAGCCTACGAGCAGTACTTC,CASSSLAGGAYEQYF
-,TRBJ2-3,TRBV11-2,TRBD2,TGTGCCAGCAGTTCAACTAGCGGGTTCACAGATACGCAGTATTTT,CASSSTSGFTDTQYF
-,TRBJ2-5,TRBV7-2,TRBD2,TGTGCCAGCAGCAAGCGGGAGGGGAAGACCCAGTACTTC,CASSKREGKTQYF
-,TRBJ2-1,TRBV19,-,TGTGCCAGTAGTATCCGCCAGGGGGGGGGTTTGGATGAGCAGTTCTTC,CASSIRQGGGLDEQFF
-,TRBJ1-1,TRBV2,-,TGTGCCAGCAGTGCCCTGGGTGACAAGAACACTGAAGCTTTCTTT,CASSALGDKNTEAFF
-,TRBJ1-3,TRBV4-1,-,TGCGCCAGCAGCCAAGATTCCAGTGGAAACACCATATATTTT,CASSQDSSGNTIYF
many,TRBJ1-1,TRBV7-3,-,TGTGCCAGCAGCTTAGCGATGGTTGCGAACACTGAAGCTTTCTTT,CASSLAMVANTEAFF
-,TRBJ1-4,TRBV15,-,TGTGCCACCAGCAGCCGACCAGTTGAGAAACTGTTTTTT,CATSSRPVEKLFF
-,TRBJ2-4,TRBV28,TRBD2,TGTGCCAGCAGTTCATGGATAGGACTAGCAGCCAAAAACATTCAGTACTTC,CASSSWIGLAAKNIQYF
-,TRBJ1-5,TRBV29-1,-,TGCAGCGCTCTCTCAGGCGGCCGTCAGCCCCAGCATTTT,CSALSGGRQPQHF
-,TRBJ2-1,TRBV5-1,-,TGCGCCAGCAGCTTGGCCTCGGGTTCCTACAATGAGCAGTTCTTC,CASSLASGSYNEQFF
-,TRBJ2-5,TRBV19,TRBD2,TGTGCCAGTAGTATCAGGCGGGGGCAAGAGACCCAGTACTTC,CASSIRRGQETQYF
few,TRBJ1-3,TRBV5-4,-,TGTGCCAGCAGCCCTAACGTTTACTCTGGAAACACCATATATTTT,CASSPNVYSGNTIYF
-,TRBJ1-5,TRBV2,TRBD1,TGTGCCAGCAGCCCGACAGGGGGCTTTCAGCCCCAGCATTTT,CASSPTGGFQPQHF
-,TRBJ2-3,TRBV7-6,-,TGTGCCAGCAGCTTAGTCGGCCCGATTTCAGATACGCAGTATTTT,CASSLVGPISDTQYF
-,TRBJ2-7,TRBV18,TRBD1,TGTGCCAGCTCACAGGCCCGGGACAGGGTGCCCTACGAGCAGTACTTC,CASSQARDRVPYEQYF
-,TRBJ2-7,TRBV6-5,-,TGTGCCAGCAGTCCCCGGGGGAGTCACTACGAGCAGTACTTC,CASSPRGSHYEQYF
-,TRBJ1-3,TRBV11-2,-,TGTGCCAGCAGCTTGGGGGCATCTGGAAACACCATATATTTT,CASSLGASGNTIYF
-,TRBJ2-7,TRBV21-1,-,TGTGCCACCCCTAGCGGGAGGATTACCTACGAGCAGTACTTC,CATPSGRITYEQYF
-,TRBJ1-2,TRBV5-1,TRBD1,TGCGCCAGCAGCTTGCAGACAGGGGAGACGGTTGGCTACACCTTC,CASSLQTGETVGYTF
-,TRBJ1-3,TRBV7-2,-,TGTGCCAGCAGCCCCCGGTCCCTCGGGGTGCCGGGAAACACCATATATTTT,CASSPRSLGVPGNTIYF
-,TRBJ1-3,TRBV5-8,-,TGTGCCAGCAGCTTGGGGGGGTTCTACTCTGGAAACACCATATATTTT,CASSLGGFYSGNTIYF
-,TRBJ2-5,TRBV5-1,-,TGCGCCAGCAGCTTGTCCCCGGGCCAAGAGACCCAGTACTTC,CASSLSPGQETQYF
once,TRBJ1-3,TRBV6-1,TRBD1,TGTGCCAGCAGTGAAGCGCAGGGGGCCATCGACACCATATATTTT,CASSEAQGAIDTIYF
-,TRBJ2-4,TRBV6-1,-,TGTGCCAGCAGTGACTTAGCCAAAAACATTCAGTACTTC,CASSDLAKNIQYF
-,TRBJ1-1,TRBV27,-,TGTGCCAGCAGTTTACTGGCGAACACTGAAGCTTTCTTT,CASSLLANTEAFF
few,TRBJ1-3,TRBV7-6,TRBD1,TGTGCCAGCAGCTTAAGTCACAGGGGTCCTGGAAACACCATATATTTT,CASSLSHRGPGNTIYF
-,TRBJ2-2,TRBV10-3,TRBD2,TGTGCCACTGGACTAGCGGACACCGGGGAGCTGTTTTTT,CATGLADTGELFF
-,TRBJ2-1,TRBV6-1,TRBD1,TGTGCCAGCAGTTCCGGGACAGAAGATTACAATGAGCAGTTCTTC,CASSSGTEDYNEQFF
-,TRBJ1-3,TRBV28,TRBD1,TGTGCCAGCAGGAACAGGGGGTCCAACTCTGGAAACACCATATATTTT,CASRNRGSNSGNTIYF
-,TRBJ1-1,TRBV4-2,-,TGTGCCAGCAGCCCCCGAGGGGGGATCACTGAAGCTTTCTTT,CASSPRGGITEAFF
-,TRBJ1-1,TRBV4-1,-,TGCGCCAGCAGCCAAGTTCGGACGCGTGAAGCTTTCTTT,CASSQVRTREAFF
-,TRBJ1-5,TRBV28,-,TGTGCCAGCAGCCGGTGGGGGGGCAATCAGCCCCAGCATTTT,CASSRWGGNQPQHF
-,TRBJ2-1,TRBV19,-,TGTGCCAGTAGTATGCAGGGGACGATCTCCTACAATGAGCAGTTCTTC,CASSMQGTISYNEQFF
-,TRBJ2-3,TRBV4-1,TRBD1,TGCGCCAGCAGCCAAGAGGGGACAGGGAGGACAGATACGCAGTATTTT,CASSQEGTGRTDTQYF
-,TRBJ2-2,TRBV4-1,-,TGCGCCAGCAGCCAAGAGAAACAGAGCCACCGGGAGCTGTTTTTT,CASSQEKQSHRELFF